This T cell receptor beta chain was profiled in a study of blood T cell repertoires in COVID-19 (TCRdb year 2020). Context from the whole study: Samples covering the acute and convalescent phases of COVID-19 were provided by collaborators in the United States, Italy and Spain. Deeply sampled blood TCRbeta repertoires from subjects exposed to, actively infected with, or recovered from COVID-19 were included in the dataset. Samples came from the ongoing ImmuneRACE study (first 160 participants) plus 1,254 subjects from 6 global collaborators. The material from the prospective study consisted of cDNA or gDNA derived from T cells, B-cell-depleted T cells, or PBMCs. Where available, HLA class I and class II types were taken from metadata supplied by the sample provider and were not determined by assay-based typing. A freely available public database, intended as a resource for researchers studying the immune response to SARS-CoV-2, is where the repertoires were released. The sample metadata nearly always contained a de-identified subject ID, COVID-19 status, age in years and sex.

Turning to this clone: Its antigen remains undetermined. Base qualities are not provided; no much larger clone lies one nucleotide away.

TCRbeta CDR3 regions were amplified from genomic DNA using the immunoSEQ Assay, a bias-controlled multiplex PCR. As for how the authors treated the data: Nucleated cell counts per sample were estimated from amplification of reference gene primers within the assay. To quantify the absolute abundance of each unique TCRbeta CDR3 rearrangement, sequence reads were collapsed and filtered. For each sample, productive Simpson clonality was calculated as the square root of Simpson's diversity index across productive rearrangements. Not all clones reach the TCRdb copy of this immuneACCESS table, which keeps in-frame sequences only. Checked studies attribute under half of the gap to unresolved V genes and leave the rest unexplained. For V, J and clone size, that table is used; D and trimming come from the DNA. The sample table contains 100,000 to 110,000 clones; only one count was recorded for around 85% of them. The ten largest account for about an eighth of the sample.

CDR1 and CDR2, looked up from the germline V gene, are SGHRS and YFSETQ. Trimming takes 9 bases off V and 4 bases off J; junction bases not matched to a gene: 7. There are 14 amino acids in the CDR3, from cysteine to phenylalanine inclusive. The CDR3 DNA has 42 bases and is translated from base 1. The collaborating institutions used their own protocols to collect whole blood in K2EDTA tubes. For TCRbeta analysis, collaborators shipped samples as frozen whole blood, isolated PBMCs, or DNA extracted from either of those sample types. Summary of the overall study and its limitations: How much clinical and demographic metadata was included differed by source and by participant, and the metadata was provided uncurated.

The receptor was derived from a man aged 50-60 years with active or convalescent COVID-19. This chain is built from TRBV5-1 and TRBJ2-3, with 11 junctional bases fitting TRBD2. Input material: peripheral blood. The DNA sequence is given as TGCGCCACCTCACTAGCGGGAGTGGCAGATACGCAGTATTTT. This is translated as CATSLAGVADTQYF.